The 6 T cell receptor beta chains in this list originate from one sample, sequenced in a study of T cells in localized non-small cell lung cancer. Profiling relied on immunoSEQ multiplex PCR, and the TCRdb table lists in-frame clones only, not all of them. The table shows fewer than 25,000 clones, with about 89% occurring only once. The material was peripheral blood, obtained before any cancer treatment. All receptors come from a male donor aged 60 or older with stage I squamous cell lung carcinoma.

The CDR3 DNA is TGTGCCAGCAGTTCCCGGGACAGGTACTCCTATAATTCACCCCTCCACTTT. This codes for CASSSRDRYSYNSPLHF. J is TRBJ1-6 and V is TRBV28, with TRBD1 matching over 8 bases. Germline assignment: CDR1 MDHEN and CDR2 SYDVKM. V gave up 4 bases and J gave up 0 bases; unmatched junction bases: 5. The CDR3 runs 17 residues. Full variable domain (outside the CDR3, taken from reference TRBV28 and TRBJ1-6): DVKVTQSSRYLVKRTGEKVFLECVQDMDHENMFWYRQDPGLGLRLIYFSYDVKMKEKGDIPEGYSVSREKKERFSLILESASTNQTSMYLCASSSRDRYSYNSPLHFGNGTRLTVT.

This chain uses TRBV2 with TRBJ1-2; a weak D match, TRBD1 (6 bases). The germline gives CDR1 SNHLY, CDR2 FYNNEI. The length of the CDR3 is 14 residues. V was shortened by 6 bases and J by 2 bases, with 13 bases between the two germline ends. The CDR3 loop is CASRSNQGNYGYTF. CDR3 sequence (DNA): TGTGCCAGCAGATCCAATCAGGGGAACTATGGCTACACCTTC.

J is TRBJ2-1 and V is TRBV7-2; 12 nucleotides agree with TRBD2. The trim removed 5 bases at V and 9 bases at J, leaving 8 bases unmatched. The CDR3 spans 15 residues. CDR1 and CDR2 (germline): SGHTA, FQGNSA. The CDR3 is CASSPGLAGSGEQFF. The CDR3 DNA is TGTGCCAGCAGCCCGGGACTAGCGGGTTCTGGTGAGCAGTTCTTC.

The V call is TRBV7-2, the J call TRBJ2-1, with D possibly TRBD2 on 5 matching bases. This CDR3 is built from 15 residues. CDR1 and CDR2 (germline): SGHTA, FQGNSA. Trimming shortened V by 7 bases and J by 6 bases, and 19 bases separated the two germline ends. The CDR3 DNA is TGTGCCAGCACCCTAGAGTCCGGGGTGGCCAATGAGCAGTTCTTC. Encoded protein: CASTLESGVANEQFF.

This clone has only one observation. The chain employs TRBV28 and TRBJ1-2, with D unclear. The CDR3 is 15 amino acids. The V gene lost 8 bases and the J gene lost 0 bases, with 16 bases spanning the gap. Germline lookup yields CDR1 MDHEN and CDR2 SYDVKM. CDR3: CASFNLDPTNYGYTF. As DNA, the CDR3 is TGTGCCAGCTTTAACCTGGATCCTACTAACTATGGCTACACCTTC.

As DNA, the CDR3 is TGTGCCAGCAGCTTTCTCCCGGGACAGAGTTTCAACACTGAAGCTTTCTTT. Translation: CASSFLPGQSFNTEAFF. V and J are TRBV7-2 and TRBJ1-1, with TRBD1 matching 7 bases. Trimming cost V 3 bases and J 2 bases; bases outside gene matches: 12. Per germline, CDR1 SGHTA and CDR2 FQGNSA. The CDR3 is 17 residues long. Based on the CDR3 plus reference TRBV7-2 and TRBJ1-1, the full variable domain is GAGVSQSPSNKVTEKGKDVELRCDPISGHTALYWYRQSLGQGLEFLIYFQGNSAPDKSGLPSDRFSAERTGGSVSTLTIQRTQQEDSAVYLCASSFLPGQSFNTEAFFGQGTRLTVV.